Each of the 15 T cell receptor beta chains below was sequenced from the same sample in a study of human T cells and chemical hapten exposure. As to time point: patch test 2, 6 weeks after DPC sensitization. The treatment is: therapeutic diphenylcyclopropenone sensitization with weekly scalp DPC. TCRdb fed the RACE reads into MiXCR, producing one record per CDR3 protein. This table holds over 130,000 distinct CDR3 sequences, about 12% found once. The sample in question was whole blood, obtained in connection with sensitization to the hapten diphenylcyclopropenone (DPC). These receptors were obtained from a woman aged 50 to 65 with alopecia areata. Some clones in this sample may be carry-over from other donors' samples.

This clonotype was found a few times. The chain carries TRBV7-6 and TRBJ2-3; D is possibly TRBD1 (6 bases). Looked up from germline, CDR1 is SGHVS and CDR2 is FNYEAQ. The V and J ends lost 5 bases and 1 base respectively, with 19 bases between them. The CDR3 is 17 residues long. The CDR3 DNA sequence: TGTGCCAGCAGCGCGGACACAACAGGGTTCCGCACAGATACGCAGTATTTT. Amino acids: CASSADTTGFRTDTQYF.

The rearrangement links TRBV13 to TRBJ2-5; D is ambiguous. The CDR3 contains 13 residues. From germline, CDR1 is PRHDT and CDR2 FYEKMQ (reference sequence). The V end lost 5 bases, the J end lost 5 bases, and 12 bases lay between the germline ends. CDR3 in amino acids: CASSRKPEETQYF. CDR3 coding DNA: TGTGCCAGCAGCCGCAAGCCAGAGGAGACCCAGTACTTC.

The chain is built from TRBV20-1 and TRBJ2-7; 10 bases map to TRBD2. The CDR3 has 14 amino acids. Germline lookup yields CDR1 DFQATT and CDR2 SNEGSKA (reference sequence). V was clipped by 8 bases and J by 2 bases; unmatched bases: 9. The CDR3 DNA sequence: TGCAGTCCTGACCTAGCGGGAGAACCCTACGAGCAGTACTTC. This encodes CSPDLAGEPYEQYF.

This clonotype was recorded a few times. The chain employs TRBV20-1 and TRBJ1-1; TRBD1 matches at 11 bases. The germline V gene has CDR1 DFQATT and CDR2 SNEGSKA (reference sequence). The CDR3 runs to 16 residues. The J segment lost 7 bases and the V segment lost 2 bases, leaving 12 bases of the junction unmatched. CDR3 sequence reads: CSARSPGQGGDGEAFF. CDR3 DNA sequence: TGCAGTGCTAGATCTCCGGGACAGGGGGGAGATGGTGAAGCTTTCTTT.

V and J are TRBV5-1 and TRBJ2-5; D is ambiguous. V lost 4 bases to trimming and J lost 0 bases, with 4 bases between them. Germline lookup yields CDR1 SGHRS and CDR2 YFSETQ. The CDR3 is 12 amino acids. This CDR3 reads CASSEDQETQYF. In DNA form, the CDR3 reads TGCGCCAGCAGCGAAGACCAAGAGACCCAGTACTTC.

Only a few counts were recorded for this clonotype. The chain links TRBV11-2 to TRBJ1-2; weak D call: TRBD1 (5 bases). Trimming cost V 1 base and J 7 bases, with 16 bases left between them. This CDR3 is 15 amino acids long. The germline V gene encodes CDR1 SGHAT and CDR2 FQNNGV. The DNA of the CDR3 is TGTGCCAGCAGCTTAGGGGGCAGGACCCCTGTTGGCTACACCTTC. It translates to CASSLGGRTPVGYTF.

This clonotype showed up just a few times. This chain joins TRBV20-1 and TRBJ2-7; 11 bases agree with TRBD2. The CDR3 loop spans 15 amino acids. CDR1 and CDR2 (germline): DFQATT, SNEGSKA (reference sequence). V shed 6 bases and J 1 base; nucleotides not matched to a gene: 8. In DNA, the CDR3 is TGCAGTGCGAAAGGTAGCGGGAGGGTTTCCTACGAGCAGTACTTC. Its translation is CSAKGSGRVSYEQYF.

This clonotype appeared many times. The chain's CDR3 is CASSGDWNYGYTF. In DNA, the CDR3 is TGCGCCAGCAGCGGGGACTGGAACTATGGCTACACCTTC. The chain has TRBV5-1 and TRBJ1-2; a weak D match, TRBD1 (5 bases). There are 13 residues in the CDR3. From germline, CDR1 is SGHRS and CDR2 YFSETQ. With 4 bases removed from V and 2 bases from J, the gap between germline ends came to 9 bases.

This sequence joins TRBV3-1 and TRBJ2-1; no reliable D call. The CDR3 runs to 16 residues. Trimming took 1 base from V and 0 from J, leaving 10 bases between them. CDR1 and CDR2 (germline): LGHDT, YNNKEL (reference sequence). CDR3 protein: CASSQGGSGSYNEQFF. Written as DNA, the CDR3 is TGTGCCAGCAGCCAAGGAGGATCGGGCTCCTACAATGAGCAGTTCTTC.

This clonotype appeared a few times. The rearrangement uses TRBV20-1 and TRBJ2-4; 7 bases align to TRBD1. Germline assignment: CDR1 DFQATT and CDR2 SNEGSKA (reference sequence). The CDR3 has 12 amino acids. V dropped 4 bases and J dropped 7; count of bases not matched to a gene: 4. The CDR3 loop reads CSANRGPNIQYF. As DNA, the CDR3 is TGCAGTGCTAACAGGGGACCGAACATTCAGTACTTC.

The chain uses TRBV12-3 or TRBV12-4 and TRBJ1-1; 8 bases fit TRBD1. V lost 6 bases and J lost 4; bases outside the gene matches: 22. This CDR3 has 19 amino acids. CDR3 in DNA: TGTGCCAGCAGCAAACGGGACAGGACTCAAAGGGCTTTGGGCACTGAAGCTTTCTTT. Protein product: CASSKRDRTQRALGTEAFF.

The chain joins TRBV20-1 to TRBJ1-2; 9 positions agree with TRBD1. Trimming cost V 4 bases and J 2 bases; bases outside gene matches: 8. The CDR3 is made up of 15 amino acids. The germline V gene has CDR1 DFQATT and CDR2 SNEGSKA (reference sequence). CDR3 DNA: TGCAGTGCTACCAAGGACAGGGGAGGAAACTATGGCTACACCTTC. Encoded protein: CSATKDRGGNYGYTF.

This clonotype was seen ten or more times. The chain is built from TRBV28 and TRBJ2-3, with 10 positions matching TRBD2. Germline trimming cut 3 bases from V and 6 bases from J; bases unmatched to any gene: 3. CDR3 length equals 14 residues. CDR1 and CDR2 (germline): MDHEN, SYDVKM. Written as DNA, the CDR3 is TGTGCCAGCAGTTTGAGCGGGAGGGTGGATACGCAGTATTTT. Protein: CASSLSGRVDTQYF. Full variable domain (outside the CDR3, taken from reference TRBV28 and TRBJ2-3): DVKVTQSSRYLVKRTGEKVFLECVQDMDHENMFWYRQDPGLGLRLIYFSYDVKMKEKGDIPEGYSVSREKKERFSLILESASTNQTSMYLCASSLSGRVDTQYFGPGTRLTVL.

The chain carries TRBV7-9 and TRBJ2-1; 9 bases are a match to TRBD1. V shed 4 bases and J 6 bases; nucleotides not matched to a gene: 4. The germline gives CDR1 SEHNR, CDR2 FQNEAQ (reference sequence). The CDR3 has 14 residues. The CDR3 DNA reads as TGTGCCAGCAGCTCCAACAGGGGGCTCAATGAGCAGTTCTTC. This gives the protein CASSSNRGLNEQFF.

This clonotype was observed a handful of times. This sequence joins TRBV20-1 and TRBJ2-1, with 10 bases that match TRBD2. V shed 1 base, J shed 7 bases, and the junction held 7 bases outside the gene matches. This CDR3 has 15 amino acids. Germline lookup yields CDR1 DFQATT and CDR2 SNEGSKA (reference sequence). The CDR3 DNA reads TGCAGTGCTAGAGCTAGCGGGAGAAACTTTAATGAGCAGTTCTTC. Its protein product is CSARASGRNFNEQFF.